This T cell receptor beta chain was observed in a study of a mutant IDH1 vaccine in newly diagnosed glioma. TCRdb's copy holds only in-frame clones and misses some; the assay was immunoSEQ multiplex PCR. This repertoire shows tens of thousands of clones, less than 65% found once; its top ten account for 4% to 5.5%. Time point indicated: week 47, end of study. Topical imiquimod accompanied each vaccine dose, which consisted of 300 ug of mutant IDH1 20-mer peptide. Points on this clone: Its cognate antigen is unknown.

The CDR3 length is 15 residues. The material was peripheral blood mononuclear cells (PBMCs), obtained from a glioma patient whose treatment included an IDH1 peptide vaccine. The chain couples TRBV1 to TRBJ1-6. TRBV1 is noted as a pseudogene. This TCR was recovered from a man aged 35-49 years with glioma. Some clones in this sample may be carry-over from other donors' samples. The CDR3 nucleotides read TGCACCAGCAGCCACCCAATCGCTAATAATTCACCCCTCCACTTT. Protein: CTSSHPIANNSPLHF.